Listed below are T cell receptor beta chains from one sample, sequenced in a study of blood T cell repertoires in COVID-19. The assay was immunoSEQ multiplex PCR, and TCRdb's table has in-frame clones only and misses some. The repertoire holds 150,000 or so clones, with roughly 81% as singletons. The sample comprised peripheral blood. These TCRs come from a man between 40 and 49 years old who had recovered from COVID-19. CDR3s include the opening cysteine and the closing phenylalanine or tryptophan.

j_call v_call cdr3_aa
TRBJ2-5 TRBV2 CASSPTSVSETQYF
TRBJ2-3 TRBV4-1 CASREAAFSVTDTQYF
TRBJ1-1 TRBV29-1 CSVEDAPPEGAEAFF
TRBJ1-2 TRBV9 CASSIGQGGDGYTF
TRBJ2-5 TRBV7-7 CASSSSSGGETQYF
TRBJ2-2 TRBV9 CASSAGTGELFF
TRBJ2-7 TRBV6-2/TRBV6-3 CASSSHSTGTPYEQYF
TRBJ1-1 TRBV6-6 CASSYGTGVNTEAFF
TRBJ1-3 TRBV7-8 CASSPLVMTGSGNTIYF
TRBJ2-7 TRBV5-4 CASSAAAGTSYEQYF